This T cell receptor (beta chain) was captured by sequencing in a study of blood T cell repertoires in COVID-19. Measured with immunoSEQ multiplex PCR; TCRdb has only the in-frame clones, and not every one. This sample has around 300,000 clones; 85% occur once, and the top ten carry 2.5% to 3%. CDR1 is SGHVS and CDR2 is FQNEAQ in the germline V gene. The CDR3 is 16 amino acids. Trimming took 7 bases from V and 1 from J; bases not matched to a gene: 4. This chain joins TRBV7-8 and TRBJ2-1; 13 bases line up with TRBD2. The sample comprised PBMCs or T cells enriched from blood (not recorded which). This receptor was identified in a woman aged 45-65 years who had recovered from COVID-19. The CDR3 nucleotides read TGTGCCAGCAACCCACTAGCGGGGGGGTCCTACAATGAGCAGTTCTTC. Translating it yields CASNPLAGGSYNEQFF.